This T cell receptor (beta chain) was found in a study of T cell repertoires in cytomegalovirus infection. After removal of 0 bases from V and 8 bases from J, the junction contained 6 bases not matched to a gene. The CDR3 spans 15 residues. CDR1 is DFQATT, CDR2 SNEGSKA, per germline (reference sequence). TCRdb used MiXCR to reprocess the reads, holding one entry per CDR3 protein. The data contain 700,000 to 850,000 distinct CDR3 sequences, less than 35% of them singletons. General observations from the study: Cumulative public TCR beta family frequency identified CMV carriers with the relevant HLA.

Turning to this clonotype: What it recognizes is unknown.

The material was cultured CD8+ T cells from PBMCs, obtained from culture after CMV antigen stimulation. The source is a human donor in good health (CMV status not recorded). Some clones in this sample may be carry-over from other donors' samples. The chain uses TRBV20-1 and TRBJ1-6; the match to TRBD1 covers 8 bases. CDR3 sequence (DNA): TGCAGTGCTAGAGACTACAGGGGGTTGGATTCACCCCTCCACTTT. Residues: CSARDYRGLDSPLHF.